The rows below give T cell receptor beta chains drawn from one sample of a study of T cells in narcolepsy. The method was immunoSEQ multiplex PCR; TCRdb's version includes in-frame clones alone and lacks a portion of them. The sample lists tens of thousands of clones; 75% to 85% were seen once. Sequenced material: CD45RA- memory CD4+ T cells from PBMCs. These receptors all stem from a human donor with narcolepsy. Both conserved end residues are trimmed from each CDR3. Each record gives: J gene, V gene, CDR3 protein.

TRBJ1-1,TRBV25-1,ASSEHSSVAEAF
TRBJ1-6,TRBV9,ANRVSNSPLH
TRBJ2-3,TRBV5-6,ASTKLEGPITDRTQY
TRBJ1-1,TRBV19,ASSSSGTMNTEAF
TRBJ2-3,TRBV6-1,ASSRSGGGTDTQY
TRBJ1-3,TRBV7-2,ASSLVYGNTIY
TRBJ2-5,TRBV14,ASSQGGGIETQY
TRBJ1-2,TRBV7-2,ASSLTDDRAGYT
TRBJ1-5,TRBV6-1,ASSEARTSNQPQH
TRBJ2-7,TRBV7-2,ASSLDPSETYEQY
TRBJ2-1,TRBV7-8,ASSHRGNEQF
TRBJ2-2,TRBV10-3,AISVGGLSGELF
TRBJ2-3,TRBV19,ASSIGGRGSTDTQY
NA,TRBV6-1,ASSTGRTQY
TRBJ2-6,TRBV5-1,ASSFTGTGGSGANVLT
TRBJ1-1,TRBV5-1,ASSQRIGTESEAF
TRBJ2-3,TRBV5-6,ASSLDQGTDTQY
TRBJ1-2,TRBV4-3,ASTPRAGGTNYGYT
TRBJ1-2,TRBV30,AWSDRAHGYT
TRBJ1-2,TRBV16,ASSQSRRADRGPYGYT
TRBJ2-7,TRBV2,ASSEAAYEQY
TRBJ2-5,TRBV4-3,ASSLGLAGRETQY
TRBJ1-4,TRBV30,AWSVPRVNNEKLF
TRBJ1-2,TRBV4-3,ASSQEDTGVNGYT
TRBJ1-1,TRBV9,ASSVEGSFTEAF
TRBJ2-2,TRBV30,AWGLAGGLNTGELF
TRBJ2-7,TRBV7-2,ASLPGTVSYEQY
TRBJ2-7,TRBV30,AWSGGGDGHEQY
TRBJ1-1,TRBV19,ASSPGEAEAF
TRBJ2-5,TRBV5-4,ASSTLRGGGETQY
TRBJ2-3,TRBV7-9,ASSLSRRTGSKDTQY
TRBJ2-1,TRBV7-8,ASSQRTSGGDAQF
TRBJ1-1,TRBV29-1,SVLTVGTEAF
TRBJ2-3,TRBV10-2,ASRSQLTFTDTQY
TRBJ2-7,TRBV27,ASSSPGYSTYEQY
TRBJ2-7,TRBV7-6,ASSLGWDGPYEQY
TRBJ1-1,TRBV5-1,ASTIDRVGTEAF
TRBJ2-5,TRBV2,ASSVRAETQY
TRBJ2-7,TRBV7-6,ASSLARGREQY
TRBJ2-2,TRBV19,ASSGTYSGELF
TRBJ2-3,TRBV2,ASKSRDADTQY
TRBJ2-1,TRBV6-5,ASSYFRGSSYNEQF
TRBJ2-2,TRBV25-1,ASSDRQLNTGELF
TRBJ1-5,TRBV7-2,ASSSLGTAFGQPQH
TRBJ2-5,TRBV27,ASSLSWGVQETQY
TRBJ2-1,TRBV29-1,SIKWGAPNNEQF
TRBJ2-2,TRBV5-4,ASSLGQGTGELF
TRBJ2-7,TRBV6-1,ATMSGTHSYEQY
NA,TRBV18,ASSPVGRSYEQY
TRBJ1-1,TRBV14,ASSRDRDGEAF
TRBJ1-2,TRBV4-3,ASSQDGGPTKIYGYT
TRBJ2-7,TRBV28,ASSLLRDTYEQY
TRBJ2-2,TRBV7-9,ASSLEQTGELF
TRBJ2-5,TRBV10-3,AISEVPGGDETQY
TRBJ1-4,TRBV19,ASSPDGVDEKLF
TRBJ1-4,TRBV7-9,ASSGTGAPNEKLF
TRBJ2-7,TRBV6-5,ASSYSPSGRREQY
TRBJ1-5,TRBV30,AWSRARNQPQH
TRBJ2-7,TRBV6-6,ASGGSYEQY
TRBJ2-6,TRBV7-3,ASSGGTATGANVLT